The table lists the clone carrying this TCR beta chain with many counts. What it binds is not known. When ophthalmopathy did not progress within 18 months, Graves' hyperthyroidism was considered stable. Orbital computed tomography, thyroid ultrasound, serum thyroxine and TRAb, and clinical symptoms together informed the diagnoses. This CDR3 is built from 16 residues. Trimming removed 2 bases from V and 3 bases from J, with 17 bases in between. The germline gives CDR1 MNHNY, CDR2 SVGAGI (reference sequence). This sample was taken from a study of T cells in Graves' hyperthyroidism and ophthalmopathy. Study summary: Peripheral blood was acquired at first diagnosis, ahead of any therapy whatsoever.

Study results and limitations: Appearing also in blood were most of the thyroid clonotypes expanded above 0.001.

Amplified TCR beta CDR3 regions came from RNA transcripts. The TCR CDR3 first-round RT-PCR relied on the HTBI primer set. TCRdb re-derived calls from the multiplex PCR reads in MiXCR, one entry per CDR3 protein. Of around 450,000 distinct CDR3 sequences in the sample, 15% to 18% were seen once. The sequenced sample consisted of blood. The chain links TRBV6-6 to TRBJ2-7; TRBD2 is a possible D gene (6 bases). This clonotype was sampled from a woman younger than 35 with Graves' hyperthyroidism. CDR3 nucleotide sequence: TGTGCCAGCAGTTACCCCCTGCGAAACGGGGGCTACGAGCAGTACTTC. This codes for CASSYPLRNGGYEQYF.